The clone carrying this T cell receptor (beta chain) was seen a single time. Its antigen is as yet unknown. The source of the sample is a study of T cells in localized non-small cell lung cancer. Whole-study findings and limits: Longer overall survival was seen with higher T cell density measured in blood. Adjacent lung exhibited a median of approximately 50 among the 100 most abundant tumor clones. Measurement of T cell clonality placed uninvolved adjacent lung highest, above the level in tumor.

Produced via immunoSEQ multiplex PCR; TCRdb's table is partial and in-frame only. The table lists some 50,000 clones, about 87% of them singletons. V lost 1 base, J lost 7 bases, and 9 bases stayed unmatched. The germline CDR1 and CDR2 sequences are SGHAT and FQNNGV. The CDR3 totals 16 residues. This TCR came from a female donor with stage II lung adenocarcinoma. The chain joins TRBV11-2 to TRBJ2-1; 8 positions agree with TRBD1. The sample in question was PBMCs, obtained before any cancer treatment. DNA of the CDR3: TGTGCCAGCAGCTTAGCCGGACAGGGATCTAGGAATGAGCAGTTCTTC. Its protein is CASSLAGQGSRNEQFF.